These T cell receptor beta chains were read from a single sample in a study of blood T cell repertoires in COVID-19. Libraries were prepared by immunoSEQ multiplex PCR; TCRdb keeps only in-frame clonotypes and omits some of them. The table has roughly 180,000 clones, around 88% seen once. The specimen sequenced was PBMCs or T cells enriched from blood (not recorded which). The receptors derive from a woman aged 50 to 60 in a cohort exposed to, infected with or recovered from COVID-19 (not recorded which). CDR3s include the opening cysteine and the closing phenylalanine or tryptophan. D genes are given only for firm matches. Size values are once, few and many counts, or a class for expanded clones, and some rows have none.

clone size,J gene,V gene,D gene,CDR3 protein,CDR3 DNA
.,TRBJ2-3,TRBV15,.,CATTDREHTDTQYF,TGTGCCACCACCGACAGAGAACACACAGATACGCAGTATTTT
.,TRBJ1-5,TRBV19,.,CASRISRQAGVYSNQPQHF,TGTGCCAGTAGGATAAGTCGACAGGCTGGGGTTTATAGCAATCAGCCCCAGCATTTT
.,TRBJ2-7,TRBV6-1,TRBD1,CASSEIRTGGGEQYF,TGTGCCAGCAGTGAAATCAGGACAGGGGGCGGCGAGCAGTACTTC
.,TRBJ1-1,TRBV25-1,.,CASSEEGRRNTEAFF,TGTGCCAGCAGTGAAGAGGGAAGGAGGAACACTGAAGCTTTCTTT
.,TRBJ2-2,TRBV10-3,.,CAITQRENTGELFF,TGTGCCATCACCCAACGGGAGAACACCGGGGAGCTGTTTTTT
few,TRBJ2-1,TRBV19,TRBD2,CASTRSGAGGDYNEQFF,TGTGCCAGTACCCGGTCAGGAGCGGGAGGGGATTACAATGAGCAGTTCTTC
.,TRBJ2-1,TRBV28,.,CASKRAWYNEQFF,TGTGCCAGCAAGAGGGCGTGGTACAATGAGCAGTTCTTC
.,TRBJ2-1,TRBV6-1,.,CASSEAGGSLGEQFF,TGTGCCAGCAGTGAAGCGGGGGGATCTTTGGGTGAGCAGTTCTTC
.,TRBJ2-1,TRBV6-1,TRBD2,CASSEAGGFLYEQFF,TGTGCCAGCAGTGAAGCGGGGGGGTTTCTGTACGAGCAGTTCTTC
once,TRBJ2-3,TRBV3-1/TRBV3-2,.,CASSPLEDTQYF,TGTGCCAGCAGCCCTTTAGAAGATACGCAGTATTTT
.,TRBJ2-3,TRBV3-1/TRBV3-2,TRBD2,CASSPAFQRGGRGTDTQYF,TGTGCCAGCAGCCCCGCCTTCCAGCGGGGGGGCAGGGGCACAGATACGCAGTATTTT
.,TRBJ2-1,TRBV20-1,TRBD2,CSASHSGATYNEQFF,TGCAGTGCTAGTCATAGCGGGGCAACCTACAATGAGCAGTTCTTC
.,TRBJ2-7,TRBV30,TRBD2,CAWSPGLAGRAYEQYF,TGTGCCTGGAGCCCCGGACTGGCAGGGAGGGCCTACGAGCAGTACTTC
.,TRBJ1-1,TRBV19,TRBD1,CASSSRTGGNTEAFF,TGTGCCAGTAGTTCGAGGACAGGGGGGAACACTGAAGCTTTCTTT
.,TRBJ1-6,TRBV5-6,.,CASSFHDLDNSPLHF,TGTGCCAGCAGCTTCCACGACTTAGATAATTCACCCCTCCACTTT
.,TRBJ2-7,TRBV6-6,.,CASRPHDAGVRYEQYF,TGTGCCAGCAGGCCTCATGATGCGGGTGTAAGGTACGAGCAGTACTTC
.,TRBJ2-1,TRBV7-9,.,CASKPNTAGEQFF,TGTGCCAGCAAACCCAACACCGCCGGGGAGCAGTTCTTC
few,TRBJ1-2,TRBV6-5,.,CASSVGRVDGYTF,TGTGCCAGCAGCGTAGGGAGGGTGGATGGCTACACCTTC
.,TRBJ1-1,TRBV14,TRBD1,CASSQPPGQGANTEAFF,TGTGCCAGCAGCCAACCACCGGGACAGGGTGCGAACACTGAAGCTTTCTTT
.,TRBJ2-7,TRBV29-1,TRBD2,CSVVRGSREQYF,TGCAGCGTTGTTCGCGGGAGTCGGGAGCAGTACTTC
.,TRBJ1-1,TRBV29-1,.,CSSWGGGMNTEAFF,TGCAGCAGTTGGGGAGGAGGGATGAACACTGAAGCTTTCTTT
.,TRBJ2-7,TRBV27,.,CAISYSYEQYF,TGTGCCATATCTTACTCCTACGAGCAGTACTTC
once,TRBJ2-2,TRBV5-1,.,CASREGIITGELFF,TGCGCCAGCAGGGAGGGGATAATAACCGGGGAGCTGTTTTTT
.,TRBJ2-1,TRBV3-1/TRBV3-2,TRBD2,CATERDSLSGGGNEQFF,TGTGCCACCGAAAGGGATTCCCTTAGCGGGGGGGGGAATGAGCAGTTCTTC
once,TRBJ2-1,TRBV11-3,.,CASSALTGENEQFF,TGTGCCAGCAGCGCCCTCACGGGTGAGAATGAGCAGTTCTTC
.,TRBJ1-1,TRBV12-3/TRBV12-4,.,CASLDSLNTEAFF,TGTGCCAGCCTGGACAGCTTGAACACTGAAGCTTTCTTT
.,TRBJ2-7,TRBV5-6,.,CASSLGAQLAYEQYF,TGTGCCAGCAGCTTGGGGGCACAGCTCGCCTACGAGCAGTACTTC
.,TRBJ2-5,TRBV19,TRBD1,CASRNTGTGQETQYF,TGTGCCAGTAGGAACACCGGGACAGGGCAAGAGACCCAGTACTTC
.,TRBJ1-4,TRBV11-2,.,CASSLDGEGKLFF,TGTGCCAGCAGCTTAGATGGGGAGGGAAAACTGTTTTTT
.,TRBJ1-4,TRBV3-1/TRBV3-2,.,CASSQGKTGLLFF,TGTGCCAGCAGCCAAGGAAAGACAGGCTTGCTGTTTTTT
few,TRBJ2-7,TRBV7-2,.,CASSSLPYEQYF,TGTGCCAGCAGCTCACTTCCCTACGAGCAGTACTTC
few,TRBJ1-1,TRBV19,.,CATLRRGSITEAFF,TGTGCCACCCTCCGAAGGGGTTCGATCACTGAAGCTTTCTTT
once,TRBJ1-2,TRBV2,.,CASSEIQSGGGYTF,TGTGCCAGCAGTGAGATACAGTCGGGGGGCGGCTACACCTTC
.,TRBJ1-2,TRBV19,.,CASSIRLEAGNGYTF,TGTGCCAGTAGTATAAGGCTCGAGGCAGGGAATGGCTACACCTTC
.,TRBJ2-7,TRBV6-6,TRBD1,CASRPTGILREQYF,TGTGCCAGCAGACCGACAGGGATTCTTCGCGAGCAGTACTTC
.,TRBJ2-7,TRBV27,.,CASSLSRGGEQYF,TGTGCCAGCAGTTTATCGCGGGGTGGCGAGCAGTACTTC
once,TRBJ2-7,TRBV19,TRBD2,CASSTSSGSYEQYF,TGTGCCAGTAGTACCTCTAGCGGGTCCTACGAGCAGTACTTC
.,TRBJ2-5,TRBV12-5,.,CASGQGSQETQYF,TGTGCTAGTGGCCAGGGGTCCCAAGAGACCCAGTACTTC
.,TRBJ2-1,TRBV16,TRBD2,CASSQFIAGGPNEQFF,TGTGCCAGCAGCCAATTCATAGCGGGAGGGCCAAATGAGCAGTTCTTC
.,TRBJ1-2,TRBV27,TRBD1,CASSSHRDRGRRGGYTF,TGTGCCAGCAGTTCCCACCGGGACAGGGGGCGCAGAGGTGGCTACACCTTC
.,TRBJ1-3,TRBV3-1/TRBV3-2,TRBD1,CASSPRRGAGNTIYF,TGTGCCAGCAGCCCGCGCAGGGGGGCTGGAAACACCATATATTTT
.,TRBJ1-1,TRBV7-2,.,CASSLEAGEAFF,TGTGCCAGCAGCTTAGAGGCCGGGGAAGCTTTCTTT
.,TRBJ2-7,TRBV30,TRBD2,CAWSVRGAPREQYF,TGTGCCTGGAGTGTGCGGGGGGCGCCGCGGGAGCAGTACTTC
.,TRBJ1-2,TRBV4-2,.,CASSPNYRETFYGYTF,TGTGCCAGCAGCCCAAATTACAGGGAGACGTTCTATGGCTACACCTTC
.,TRBJ2-7,TRBV7-9,.,CASSSPRAGTSYEQYF,TGTGCCAGCAGCTCTCCCCGGGCGGGCACCTCCTACGAGCAGTACTTC
.,TRBJ2-1,TRBV27,TRBD2,CASSLEGGSSYNEQFF,TGTGCCAGCAGTTTAGAAGGCGGGAGCTCCTACAATGAGCAGTTCTTC
.,TRBJ1-6,TRBV30,TRBD1,CAWSPNGQGSSPLHF,TGTGCCTGGAGTCCAAACGGACAGGGGAGTTCACCCCTCCACTTT
.,TRBJ2-5,TRBV9,TRBD2,CASSVDSSGEETQYF,TGTGCCAGCAGCGTAGATTCTAGCGGGGAAGAGACCCAGTACTTC
.,TRBJ1-4,TRBV3-1/TRBV3-2,TRBD1,CASSLTGPTNEKLFF,TGTGCCAGCAGCCTGACAGGGCCAACTAATGAAAAACTGTTTTTT
few,TRBJ2-1,TRBV28,.,CASSPSIGQRNYNEQFF,TGTGCCAGCAGTCCTTCAATCGGACAGAGAAACTACAATGAGCAGTTCTTC